Shown below are 29 T cell receptor beta chains from a single sample sequenced in a study of blood T cell repertoires in COVID-19. Data came from immunoSEQ multiplex PCR; TCRdb stores just in-frame clones and leaves some out. The sample lists fewer than 700,000 clones, approximately 91% seen once, with 7.8% in the top ten. The sequencing input was peripheral blood. These receptors came from a woman between 50 and 59 years old with COVID-19, enrolled during active disease.

This clone was found once. This chain connects TRBV4-1 to TRBJ2-5; TRBD1 matches 7 bases. Losses at the gene ends were 1 base for V and 4 bases for J; bases not matched to a gene: 3. CDR1 and CDR2 (germline): MGHRA, YSYEKL. This CDR3 region has 14 residues. This CDR3 reads CASSQVSGGETQYF. CDR3 nucleotides: TGCGCCAGCAGCCAAGTTTCAGGGGGAGAGACCCAGTACTTC.

The rearrangement uses TRBV5-5 and TRBJ1-6; 10 bases align to TRBD1. Germline CDR1 reads SGHKS; CDR2 reads YYEKEE (reference sequence). V lost 4 bases and J lost 4; bases outside the gene matches: 5. The CDR3 loop spans 16 amino acids. This CDR3 reads CASSRDRGFYNSPLHF. The CDR3, as DNA: TGTGCCAGCAGCCGGGACAGGGGCTTTTATAATTCACCCCTCCACTTT.

The V gene is TRBV2, the J gene TRBJ2-1; D remains ambiguous. Per the germline V gene, CDR1 is SNHLY and CDR2 is FYNNEI. This CDR3 has 13 amino acids. V lost 5 bases and J lost 8, with 13 bases in between. CDR3 region: CASSRSYVDEQFF. The CDR3 DNA reads TGTGCCAGCAGTCGTAGTTACGTGGATGAGCAGTTCTTC.

The V call is TRBV29-1, the J call TRBJ1-2; a possible D gene is TRBD1 (6 bases). CDR1 and CDR2 from the germline V gene are SQVTM and ANQGSEA. The CDR3 runs 14 residues. The V end lost 6 bases, the J end lost 4 bases, and 18 bases lay between the germline ends. The CDR3 nucleotides read TGCAGCGTCGGTACAGGGACCCAGGGCTATGGCTACACCTTC. Its protein product is CSVGTGTQGYGYTF.

The J gene is TRBJ1-2, the V gene TRBV5-4; 10 bases line up with TRBD1. Germline assignment: CDR1 SGHNT and CDR2 YYREEE (reference sequence). The junction had 8 bases not matched to a gene; V was cut back by 5 bases and J by 4 bases. The CDR3 is made up of 15 amino acids. CDR3 DNA: TGTGCCAGCAGTCGGGGGGGACAGGGGCCCTATGGCTACACCTTC. This codes for CASSRGGQGPYGYTF.

The rearrangement uses TRBV30 and TRBJ2-3, with D perhaps matching TRBD2 (6 bases). The CDR3 consists of 15 residues. Trimming took off 4 bases at V and 1 base at J, with 15 bases between the two ends. Germline V gene lookup returns CDR1 GTSNPN and CDR2 SVGIG (reference sequence). The CDR3 sequence is CAWTLGGGGTDTQYF. The CDR3 DNA reads as TGTGCCTGGACTTTGGGTGGCGGGGGCACAGATACGCAGTATTTT.

V usage is TRBV28 and J usage is TRBJ1-3, with D perhaps matching TRBD1 (5 bases). CDR3 size: 15 residues. The germline V and J ends were trimmed by 6 bases and 2 bases, with 14 bases remaining between them. Germline lookup yields CDR1 MDHEN and CDR2 SYDVKM. CDR3 DNA sequence: TGTGCCAGCAGGTATCAGGGAGGCCCTGGAAACACCATATATTTT. Protein sequence: CASRYQGGPGNTIYF.

The chain links TRBV2 to TRBJ2-7; 7 nucleotides line up with TRBD2. With 1 base clipped from V and 4 bases from J, the junction kept 7 bases outside the gene matches. The CDR3 has 15 residues. Germline V gene sequence: CDR1 SNHLY, CDR2 FYNNEI. The CDR3 loop is CASSEGSGALYEQYF. CDR3 bases: TGTGCCAGCAGTGAAGGGAGCGGGGCCTTATACGAGCAGTACTTC.

The chain links TRBV7-2 to TRBJ2-7; TRBD1 is a possible D gene (6 bases). The CDR3 has 14 amino acids. V gave up 2 bases and J gave up 3 bases, with 11 bases separating them. From germline, CDR1 is SGHTA and CDR2 FQGNSA. The CDR3 DNA sequence: TGTGCCAGCAGCTTAATATACAGGGACTACGAGCAGTACTTC. Translated, it gives CASSLIYRDYEQYF.

The chain recombines TRBV6-5 with TRBJ1-3, with D maybe TRBD1 (6 bases). The CDR3 covers 16 residues. Germline CDR1 is MNHEY and CDR2 is SVGAGI. V was clipped by 3 bases and J by 2 bases, with 14 bases between them. CDR3 loop: CASSYGIQGPGNTIYF. The CDR3 DNA reads as TGTGCCAGCAGTTATGGGATACAGGGTCCTGGAAACACCATATATTTT.

The sample holds one count of this clone. CDR3 sequence: CASSPSVQPQHF. The CDR3, as DNA: TGTGCCAGCAGTCCGTCGGTTCAGCCCCAGCATTTT. The chain is built from TRBV28 and TRBJ1-5; the D is unclear. The CDR3 has 12 residues. The V end lost 5 bases, the J end lost 6 bases, and 8 bases lay between the germline ends. Germline CDR1 MDHEN, CDR2 SYDVKM. The whole variable domain, filled in from reference TRBV28 and TRBJ1-5, reads DVKVTQSSRYLVKRTGEKVFLECVQDMDHENMFWYRQDPGLGLRLIYFSYDVKMKEKGDIPEGYSVSREKKERFSLILESASTNQTSMYLCASSPSVQPQHFGDGTRLSIL.

The chain uses TRBV28 and TRBJ2-3; possible D gene TRBD1, 6 bases. CDR1 is MDHEN and CDR2 is SYDVKM in the germline V gene. Trimming pared 5 bases from V and 3 bases from J, leaving 12 bases between. CDR3 length: 14 amino acids. CDR3 residues: CASSLQGSTDTQYF. CDR3 in DNA: TGTGCCAGCAGTCTACAGGGCTCAACAGATACGCAGTATTTT.

This rearrangement joins TRBV2 to TRBJ2-1; maybe TRBD2 (5 bases). CDR1 and CDR2 from the germline V gene are SNHLY and FYNNEI. The CDR3 length is 13 residues. V was clipped by 3 bases and J by 4 bases, with 7 bases between them. CDR3: CASSDEGYNEQFF. DNA for the CDR3: TGTGCCAGCAGTGACGAGGGTTACAATGAGCAGTTCTTC.

V is TRBV5-5 and J is TRBJ1-4; D is possibly TRBD1 (5 bases). The CDR3 has 18 amino acids. The V and J ends lost 6 bases and 0 bases respectively, with 21 bases between them. Germline V CDR1 and CDR2: SGHKS, YYEKEE (reference sequence). The CDR3 spells CASIEGLGKTATNEKLFF. Written as DNA, the CDR3 is TGTGCCAGCATCGAGGGACTTGGCAAGACCGCAACTAATGAAAAACTGTTTTTT.

The chain has TRBV29-1 and TRBJ2-7; the match to TRBD2 covers 13 bases. CDR3 length equals 16 residues. With V trimmed by 4 bases and J by 3 bases, 9 bases remained unmatched. The germline V gene has CDR1 SQVTM and CDR2 ANQGSEA. CDR3 amino acids: CSVGGGTSGVIYEQYF. As DNA, the CDR3 is TGCAGCGTTGGTGGGGGGACTAGCGGGGTAATCTACGAGCAGTACTTC.

The CDR3 spells CASSPPQGLPDYTF. The CDR3 nucleotides are TGTGCCAGCAGCCCTCCCCAGGGCCTCCCCGACTACACCTTC. The rearrangement links TRBV5-4 to TRBJ1-2; TRBD1 might be the D (5 bases). V shed 4 bases and J shed 10 bases, with 20 bases lying between them. This CDR3 has 14 amino acids. CDR1 and CDR2 from the germline V gene are SGHNT and YYREEE (reference sequence). The full variable domain, its missing parts supplied by reference TRBV5-4 and TRBJ1-2, is ETGVTQSPTHLIKTRGQQVTLRCSSQSGHNTVSWYQQALGQGPQFIFQYYREEENGRGNFPPRFSGLQFPNYSSELNVNALELDDSALYLCASSPPQGLPDYTFGSGTRLTVV.

The J gene is TRBJ1-2, the V gene TRBV13, with 11 bases lining up with TRBD1. Looked up from germline, CDR1 is PRHDT and CDR2 is FYEKMQ (reference sequence). Trimming took 5 bases from V and 4 from J; bases not matched to a gene: 9. This CDR3 spans 16 amino acids. Written as DNA, the CDR3 is TGTGCCAGCAGCCCTCGGGACAGGGGGAGAGGCTATGGCTACACCTTC. This translates into CASSPRDRGRGYGYTF.

The chain joins TRBV2 to TRBJ2-3; 8 bases align to TRBD2. The CDR3 contains 13 residues. CDR1 is SNHLY and CDR2 is FYNNEI in the germline V gene. After removal of 4 bases from V and 8 bases from J, the junction contained 5 bases not matched to a gene. The CDR3 nucleotides are TGTGCCAGCAGTGTTGTAAGCGGGGGTACGCAGTATTTT. It specifies CASSVVSGGTQYF.

The chain links TRBV6-5 to TRBJ2-7, with D unclear. This CDR3 contains 14 residues. The V and J ends lost 0 bases and 7 bases respectively, with 13 bases between them. Germline values: CDR1 MNHEY, CDR2 SVGAGI. The CDR3 DNA is TGTGCCAGCAGTTACTCGGTTAAGAGTTTGGAGCAGTACTTC. Protein product: CASSYSVKSLEQYF.

This chain joins TRBV30 and TRBJ2-3, with 8 bases aligning to TRBD1. J gave up 3 bases and V 1 base, and 3 bases lay outside the gene matches. Germline CDR1 is GTSNPN and CDR2 is SVGIG (reference sequence). The CDR3 length is 14 residues. This CDR3 reads CAWSGTGQTDTQYF. CDR3 DNA: TGTGCCTGGAGTGGGACAGGGCAGACAGATACGCAGTATTTT.

The chain combines TRBV2 with TRBJ1-5; D gene ambiguous. Per germline, CDR1 SNHLY and CDR2 FYNNEI. The CDR3 is 13 residues long. Deletions cut 3 bases from V and 7 bases from J, with 10 bases between. CDR3 in DNA: TGTGCCAGCAGTGACGAGGTAAGACAGCCCCAGCATTTT. It specifies CASSDEVRQPQHF.

The chain uses TRBV5-4 and TRBJ1-2, with D tentatively TRBD1 (5 bases). The CDR3 is 13 amino acids. CDR1 and CDR2 (germline): SGHNT, YYREEE (reference sequence). V lost 4 bases and J lost 4, with 11 bases in between. In nucleotides, the CDR3 is TGTGCCAGCAGCGGGGGGGGAGGCTATGGCTACACCTTC. Residues: CASSGGGGYGYTF. Based on the CDR3 plus reference TRBV5-4 and TRBJ1-2, the full variable domain is ETGVTQSPTHLIKTRGQQVTLRCSSQSGHNTVSWYQQALGQGPQFIFQYYREEENGRGNFPPRFSGLQFPNYSSELNVNALELDDSALYLCASSGGGGYGYTFGSGTRLTVV.

The rearrangement joins TRBV28 to TRBJ2-5, with D possibly TRBD2 on 6 matching bases. V lost 6 bases and J lost 2, with 10 bases in between. Germline assignment: CDR1 MDHEN and CDR2 SYDVKM. This CDR3 is built from 13 residues. The CDR3 coding sequence is TGTGCCAGCAGGCCCGGGGGTCAAGAGACCCAGTACTTC. Residues: CASRPGGQETQYF.

The chain joins TRBV6-1 to TRBJ2-7; no definite D call. V gave up 0 bases and J gave up 3 bases, with 9 bases separating them. The CDR3 consists of 14 residues. Germline CDR1 is MNHNS and CDR2 is SASEGT. The CDR3 nucleotides read TGTGCCAGCAGTGAAGCTTTTAATAACTACGAGCAGTACTTC. It translates to CASSEAFNNYEQYF.

Regarding this clone: Other DNA sequences from this sample encode an identical CDR3 as well. The chain carries TRBV25-1 and TRBJ2-2; the D is unclear. V lost 4 bases, J lost 8 bases, and 5 bases lay in between. The germline V gene has CDR1 MGHDK and CDR2 SYGVNS. The CDR3 extends over 11 amino acids. The DNA for the CDR3 is TGTGCCAGCAGTGTGAGTGGGGAGCTGTTTTTT. Translating it yields CASSVSGELFF.

The chain joins TRBV18 to TRBJ1-6; 8 bases align to TRBD1. The CDR3 sequence is 17 residues long. Germline CDR1 is KGHSH and CDR2 is LQKENI. Trimming at V came to 4 bases and at J to 10 bases, leaving 15 bases not matched to a gene. DNA for the CDR3: TGTGCCAGCTCACATTCCCGCGCAGGACAGGGCGGCTCACCCCTCCACTTT. It codes for CASSHSRAGQGGSPLHF.

The V call is TRBV2, the J call TRBJ2-7, with D possibly being TRBD1 (5 bases). V was shortened by 5 bases and J by 3 bases, with 8 bases between the two germline ends. Looked up from germline, CDR1 is SNHLY and CDR2 is FYNNEI. CDR3 size: 12 residues. CDR3 sequence reads: CASSLTGYEQYF. The DNA for the CDR3 is TGTGCCAGCAGTTTAACAGGCTACGAGCAGTACTTC.

This chain joins TRBV18 and TRBJ1-6; D ambiguous. The V gene's germline CDR1 is KGHSH and CDR2 LQKENI. The CDR3 totals 19 residues. Trimming removed 3 bases at V and 0 bases at J, with 18 bases between. The CDR3 coding sequence is TGTGCCAGCTCACCGGATCTGCTGAGACTAAGCTCCTATAATTCACCCCTCCACTTT. Its protein is CASSPDLLRLSSYNSPLHF.

V usage is TRBV5-1 and J usage is TRBJ2-1; 11 bases are shared with TRBD2. The ends lost 4 bases at V and 2 bases at J; junction bases unmatched: 5. The CDR3 has 16 residues. The germline V gene encodes CDR1 SGHRS and CDR2 YFSETQ. CDR3 in DNA: TGCGCCAGCAGCCCATTGACTAGCGGGGCCTACAATGAGCAGTTCTTC. The encoded protein is CASSPLTSGAYNEQFF. Variable domain in full (rest from reference TRBV5-1 and TRBJ2-1): KAGVTQTPRYLIKTRGQQVTLSCSPISGHRSVSWYQQTPGQGLQFLFEYFSETQRNKGNFPGRFSGRQFSNSRSEMNVSTLELGDSALYLCASSPLTSGAYNEQFFGPGTRLTVL.